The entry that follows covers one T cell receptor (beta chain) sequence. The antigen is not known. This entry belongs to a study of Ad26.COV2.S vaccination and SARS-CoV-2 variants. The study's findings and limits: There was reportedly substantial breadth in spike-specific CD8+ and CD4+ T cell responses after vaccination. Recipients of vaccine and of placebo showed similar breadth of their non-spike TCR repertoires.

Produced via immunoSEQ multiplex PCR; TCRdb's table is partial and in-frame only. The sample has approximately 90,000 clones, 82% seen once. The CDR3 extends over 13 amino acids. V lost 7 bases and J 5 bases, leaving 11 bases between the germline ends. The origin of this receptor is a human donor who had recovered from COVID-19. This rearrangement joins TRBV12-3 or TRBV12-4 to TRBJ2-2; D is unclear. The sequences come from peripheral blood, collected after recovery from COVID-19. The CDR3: CASIDEGTGELFF. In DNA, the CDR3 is TGTGCCAGCATCGATGAAGGTACCGGGGAGCTGTTTTTT.